This T cell receptor beta chain stems from a study of identical twins. Study findings and constraints: Insertions were fewer in abundant cord blood beta clonotypes, whereas memory repertoires showed none of this pattern.

Using its own MiXCR run on the 5' RACE reads, TCRdb lists one record per CDR3 protein. The sample yields hundreds of thousands of distinct CDR3 sequences, around a sixth seen once. There are many counts of this clonotype. What it binds is not known. Between the trimmed V and J ends, which lost 5 bases and 4 bases, there was a span of 12 bases. The CDR3 is 14 amino acids. The germline CDR1 and CDR2 sequences are SGHTA and FQGNSA. The same sample was also used in a study of T cells expressing NK-cell markers.

Sequencing was done on a sample of PBMCs. This sequence was found in a woman aged 18-35 years in good health. The V call is TRBV7-2, the J call TRBJ2-1, with D maybe TRBD2 (6 bases). For the CDR3, the DNA is TGTGCCAGCAGCCTGTCACTAGCTTACAATGAGCAGTTCTTC. It translates to CASSLSLAYNEQFF.